This T cell receptor (beta chain) comes out of a study of PD-1 blockade in classical Hodgkin lymphoma. The data were produced by immunoSEQ multiplex PCR, yet TCRdb's version contains in-frame clones alone and is incomplete. Of 35,000 to 50,000 clones in the sample, around two thirds were seen once. Germline V CDR1 and CDR2: LNHDA, SQIVND (reference sequence). The CDR3 totals 14 residues. Time point denoted: cycle 4 day 1 (C4D1), after more than five weeks of nivolumab. All patients relapsed after autologous stem cell transplantation, and brentuximab vedotin exposure varied. Details on this clone: Its ends do not fully match the called genes, so a read error is possible.

The receptor was derived from a human donor with classical Hodgkin lymphoma. The specimen comprised peripheral blood mononuclear cells (PBMCs), sampled before the fourth cycle of nivolumab. The chain employs TRBV19 and TRBJ2-1; 16 bases are a match to TRBD2. In DNA, the CDR3 is TGTGCCAGTAGCCCCGGGACTAGCGGGAGGGCCATGATCTTC. It translates to CASSPGTSGRAMIF.